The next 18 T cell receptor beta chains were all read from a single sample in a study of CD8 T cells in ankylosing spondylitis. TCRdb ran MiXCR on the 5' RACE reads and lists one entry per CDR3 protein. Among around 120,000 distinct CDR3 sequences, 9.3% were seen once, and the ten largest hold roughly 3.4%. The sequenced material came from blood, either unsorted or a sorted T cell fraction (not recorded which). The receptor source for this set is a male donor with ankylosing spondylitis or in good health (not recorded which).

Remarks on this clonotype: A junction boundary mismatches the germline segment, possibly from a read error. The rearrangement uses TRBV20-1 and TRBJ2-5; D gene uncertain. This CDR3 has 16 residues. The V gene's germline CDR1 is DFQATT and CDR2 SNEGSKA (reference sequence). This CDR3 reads CCASPGRPTNQETQYF. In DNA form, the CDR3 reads TGCTGTGCTAGTCCCGGGCGCCCGACAAACCAAGAGACCCAGTACTTC.

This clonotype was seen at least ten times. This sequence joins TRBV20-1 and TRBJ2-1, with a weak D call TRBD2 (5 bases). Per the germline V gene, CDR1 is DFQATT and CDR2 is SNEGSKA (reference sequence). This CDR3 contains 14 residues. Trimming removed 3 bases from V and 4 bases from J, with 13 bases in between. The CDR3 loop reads CSASVGRTYNEQFF. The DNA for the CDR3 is TGCAGTGCTAGCGTTGGGAGAACTTACAATGAGCAGTTCTTC.

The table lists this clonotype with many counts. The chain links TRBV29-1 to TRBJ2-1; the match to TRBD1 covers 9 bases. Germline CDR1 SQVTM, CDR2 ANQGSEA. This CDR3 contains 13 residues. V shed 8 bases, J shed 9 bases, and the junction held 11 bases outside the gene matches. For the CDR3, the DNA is TGCAGCTGCCGACAGGGGGACGGGGGTGAGCAGTTCTTC. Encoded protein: CSCRQGDGGEQFF.

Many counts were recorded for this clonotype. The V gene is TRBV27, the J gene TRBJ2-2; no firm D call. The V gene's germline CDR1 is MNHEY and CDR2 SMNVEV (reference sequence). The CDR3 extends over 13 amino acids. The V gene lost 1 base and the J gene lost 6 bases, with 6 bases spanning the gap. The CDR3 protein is CASSLFWPGELFF. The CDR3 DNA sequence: TGTGCCAGCAGTTTATTTTGGCCCGGGGAGCTGTTTTTT.

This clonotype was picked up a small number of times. CDR3 sequence (DNA): TGTGCCAGCAGCCCCGGGACGAATCCTGATCAGCCCCAGCATTTT. Translated: CASSPGTNPDQPQHF. The V call is TRBV7-2, the J call TRBJ1-5, with D possibly being TRBD1 (5 bases). Between the trimmed V and J ends, which lost 5 bases and 5 bases, there was a span of 16 bases. The CDR3 spans 15 residues. Germline CDR1 and CDR2: SGHTA and FQGNSA.

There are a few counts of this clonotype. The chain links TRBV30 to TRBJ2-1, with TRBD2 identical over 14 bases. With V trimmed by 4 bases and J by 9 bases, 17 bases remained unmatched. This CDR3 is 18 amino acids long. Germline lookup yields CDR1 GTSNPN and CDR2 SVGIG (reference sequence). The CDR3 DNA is TGTGCCTGGACGAATATAGGACTAGCGGGAGGTGGGAACGGTGAGCAGTTCTTC. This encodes CAWTNIGLAGGGNGEQFF. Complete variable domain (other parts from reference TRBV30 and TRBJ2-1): SQTIHQWPATLVQPVGSPLSLECTVEGTSNPNLYWYRQAAGRGLQLLFYSVGIGQISSEVPQNLSASRPQDRQFILSSKKLLLSDSGFYLCAWTNIGLAGGGNGEQFFGPGTRLTVL.

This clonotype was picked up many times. The CDR3 bases are TGTGCCAGCAGCTCAATCGACCGGATGAGAGGAGAGACCCAGTACTTC. Translating it yields CASSSIDRMRGETQYF. The chain recombines TRBV5-6 with TRBJ2-5; D remains unclear. The CDR3 extends over 16 amino acids. The V gene's germline CDR1 is SGHDT and CDR2 YYEEEE. V was clipped by 3 bases and J by 4 bases, with 19 bases between them.

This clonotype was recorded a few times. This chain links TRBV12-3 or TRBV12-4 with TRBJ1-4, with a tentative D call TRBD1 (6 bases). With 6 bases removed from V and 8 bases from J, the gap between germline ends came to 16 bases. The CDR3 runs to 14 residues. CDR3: CASSQQGLLEKLFF. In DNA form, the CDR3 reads TGTGCCAGCAGCCAACAGGGACTTCTAGAAAAACTGTTTTTT.

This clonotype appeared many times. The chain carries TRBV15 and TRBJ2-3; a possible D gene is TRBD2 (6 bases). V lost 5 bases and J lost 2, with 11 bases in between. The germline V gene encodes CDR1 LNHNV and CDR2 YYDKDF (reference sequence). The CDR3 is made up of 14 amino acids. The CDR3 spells CATSRGEITDTQYF. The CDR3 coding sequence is TGTGCCACCAGCCGCGGGGAAATCACAGATACGCAGTATTTT.

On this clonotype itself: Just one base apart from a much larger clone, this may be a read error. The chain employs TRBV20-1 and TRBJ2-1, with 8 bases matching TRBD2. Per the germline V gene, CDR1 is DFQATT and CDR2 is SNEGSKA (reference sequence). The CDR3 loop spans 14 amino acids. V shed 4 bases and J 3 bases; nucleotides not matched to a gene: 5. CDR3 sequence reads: CSAMGLGDYNEQFF. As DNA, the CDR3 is TGCAGTGCTATGGGACTAGGGGACTACAATGAGCAGTTCTTC.

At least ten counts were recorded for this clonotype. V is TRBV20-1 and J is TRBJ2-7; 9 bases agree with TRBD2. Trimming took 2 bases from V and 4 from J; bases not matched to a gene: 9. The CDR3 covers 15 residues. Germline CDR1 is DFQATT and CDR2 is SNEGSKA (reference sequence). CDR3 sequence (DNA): TGCAGTGCTAGACCACGTGGTAGCGGGAGATACGAGCAGTACTTC. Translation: CSARPRGSGRYEQYF.

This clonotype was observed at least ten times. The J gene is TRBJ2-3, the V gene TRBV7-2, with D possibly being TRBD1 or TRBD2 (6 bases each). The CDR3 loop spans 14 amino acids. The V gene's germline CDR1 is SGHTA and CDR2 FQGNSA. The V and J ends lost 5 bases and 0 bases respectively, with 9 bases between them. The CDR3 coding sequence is TGTGCCAGCAGCAGGGGGACTAGCACAGATACGCAGTATTTT. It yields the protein CASSRGTSTDTQYF.

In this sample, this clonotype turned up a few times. CDR3 sequence: CASSRPGTGGTQSSYEQYF. CDR3 nucleotide sequence: TGTGCCAGCAGCCGTCCCGGGACAGGGGGCACACAGAGCTCCTACGAGCAGTACTTC. The chain has TRBV7-8 and TRBJ2-7; 12 bases agree with TRBD1. This CDR3 is built from 19 residues. Germline CDR1 and CDR2: SGHVS and FQNEAQ. Unmatched junction bases numbered 14, after V lost 5 bases and J lost 0 bases.

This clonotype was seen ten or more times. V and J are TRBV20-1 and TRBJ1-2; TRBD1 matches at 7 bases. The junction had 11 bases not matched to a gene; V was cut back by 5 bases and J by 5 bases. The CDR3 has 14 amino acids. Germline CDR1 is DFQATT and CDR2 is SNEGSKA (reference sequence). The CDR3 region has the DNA TGCAGTGCTCAAACAGGGGTTCGTCGGTATGGCTACACCTTC. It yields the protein CSAQTGVRRYGYTF.

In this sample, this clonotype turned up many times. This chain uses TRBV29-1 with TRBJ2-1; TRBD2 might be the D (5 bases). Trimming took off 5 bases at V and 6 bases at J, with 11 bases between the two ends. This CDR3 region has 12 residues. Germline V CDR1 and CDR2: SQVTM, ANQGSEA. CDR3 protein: CSVLSDSNEQFF. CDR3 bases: TGCAGCGTTCTCTCGGACTCCAATGAGCAGTTCTTC.

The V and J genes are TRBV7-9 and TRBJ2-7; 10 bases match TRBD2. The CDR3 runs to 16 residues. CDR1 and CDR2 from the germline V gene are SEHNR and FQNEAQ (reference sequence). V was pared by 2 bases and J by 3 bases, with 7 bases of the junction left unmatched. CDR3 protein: CASSLSSSGRYYEQYF. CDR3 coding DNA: TGTGCCAGCAGCTTAAGTTCTAGCGGGAGATACTACGAGCAGTACTTC.

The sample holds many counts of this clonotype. The CDR3 coding sequence is TGCAGTGCAAAGGGGCCAGCGAACACTGAAGCTTTCTTT. Its protein is CSAKGPANTEAFF. The chain couples TRBV20-1 to TRBJ1-1; TRBD1 might be the D (5 bases). This CDR3 region has 13 residues. Germline V CDR1 and CDR2: DFQATT, SNEGSKA (reference sequence). Trimming cost V 6 bases and J 1 base, with 12 bases left between them.

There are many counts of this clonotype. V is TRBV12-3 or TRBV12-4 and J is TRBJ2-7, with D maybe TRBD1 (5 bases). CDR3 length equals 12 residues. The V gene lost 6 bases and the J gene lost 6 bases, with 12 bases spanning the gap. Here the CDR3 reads CASSRTGSEQYF. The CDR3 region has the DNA TGTGCCAGCAGCCGCACAGGTAGCGAGCAGTACTTC.